The 19 T cell receptor beta chains presented below share a single source sample, sequenced in a study of OX40 agonist ivuxolimab in advanced cancers. The library came from the immunoSEQ multiplex PCR assay. TCRdb carries this immuneACCESS record with in-frame sequences only. Its versions omit some clonotypes, under half of them owing to an unresolved V gene in the studies checked, with the rest unexplained. The sample includes around 29,000 clones, with around 86% observed a single time. The ten largest account for around 28% of the sample. The source was CD4+ or CD8+ T cells sorted from blood, collected in a trial of the OX40 agonist ivuxolimab. The receptor source for this set is an adult with an advanced solid tumor such as melanoma, head and neck, liver or kidney cancer.

The chain employs TRBV6-5 and TRBJ2-2; D is ambiguous. The ends were cut back, 0 bases at V and 6 bases at J, with 2 bases in the middle. This CDR3 is 12 amino acids long. Germline values: CDR1 MNHEY, CDR2 SVGAGI. For the CDR3, the DNA is TGTGCCAGCAGTTACTCGCCCGGGGAGCTGTTTTTT. Its protein is CASSYSPGELFF.

The chain couples TRBV11-2 to TRBJ2-2, with D possibly TRBD1 on 5 matching bases. With 8 bases removed from V and 2 bases from J, the gap between germline ends came to 12 bases. From germline, CDR1 is SGHAT and CDR2 FQNNGV. This CDR3 has 14 amino acids. CDR3 coding DNA: TGTGCCAGCGCCCATAGGGGAAACACCGGGGAGCTGTTTTTT. It translates to CASAHRGNTGELFF.

The V and J genes are TRBV28 and TRBJ2-7, with TRBD1 identical over 9 bases. The ends lost 8 bases at V and 2 bases at J; junction bases unmatched: 7. The CDR3 consists of 14 residues. Per germline, CDR1 MDHEN and CDR2 SYDVKM. The CDR3 coding sequence is TGTGCCAGCTGGGGACAGGGTAGGCCCTACGAGCAGTACTTC. Protein product: CASWGQGRPYEQYF.

V is TRBV27 and J is TRBJ1-3; D is undetermined. CDR1 is MNHEY and CDR2 is SMNVEV in the germline V gene (reference sequence). The CDR3 extends over 15 amino acids. V gave up 8 bases and J gave up 0 bases, with 14 bases separating them. This CDR3 reads CASAPGGISGNTIYF. The CDR3 DNA follows: TGTGCCAGCGCCCCAGGAGGGATCTCTGGAAACACCATATATTTT.

The V gene is TRBV7-9, the J gene TRBJ2-7, with TRBD1 identical over 7 bases. The CDR3 covers 15 residues. Losses at the gene ends were 6 bases for V and 5 bases for J; bases not matched to a gene: 13. The germline V gene encodes CDR1 SEHNR and CDR2 FQNEAQ (reference sequence). The CDR3 protein is CASRLNWTGLDEQYF. Written as DNA, the CDR3 is TGTGCCAGCAGACTCAACTGGACAGGCCTCGACGAGCAGTACTTC.

This clone appeared once. The gene calls are TRBV10-3 and TRBJ2-5, with 8 bases that match TRBD2. Germline CDR1 is ENHRY and CDR2 is SYGVKD. The CDR3 loop spans 15 amino acids. V lost 0 bases and J lost 4; bases outside the gene matches: 4. CDR3 DNA sequence: TGTGCCATCAGTGAGTCAGGCAGCGGGGGAGAGACCCAGTACTTC. This encodes CAISESGSGGETQYF.

This clone was seen just once. The chain has TRBV5-4 and TRBJ2-7; 7 bases match TRBD1. V lost 4 bases to trimming and J lost 3 bases; unmatched junction nucleotides: 7. The CDR3 is 14 amino acids. Per germline, CDR1 SGHNT and CDR2 YYREEE (reference sequence). The CDR3 spells CASSHGTEVYEQYF. CDR3 bases: TGTGCCAGCAGCCACGGGACAGAAGTCTACGAGCAGTACTTC.

The rearrangement uses TRBV27 and TRBJ2-6; D unclear. Germline V gives CDR1 MNHEY, CDR2 SMNVEV (reference sequence). The CDR3 is made up of 12 amino acids. The V end was cut by 6 bases, the J end by 4 bases, with 4 bases between. The CDR3: CASRLGANVLTF. CDR3 coding DNA: TGTGCCAGCAGACTCGGGGCCAACGTCCTGACTTTC.

The V and J genes are TRBV27 and TRBJ1-2, with 9 nucleotides matching TRBD1. The CDR3 loop spans 14 amino acids. Per the germline V gene, CDR1 is MNHEY and CDR2 is SMNVEV (reference sequence). After removal of 5 bases from V and 8 bases from J, the junction contained 9 bases not matched to a gene. Written as DNA, the CDR3 is TGTGCCAGCAGTGCATTGCCAACAGGGGGCGGCTACACCTTC. Protein product: CASSALPTGGGYTF.

This chain joins TRBV28 and TRBJ2-5; 8 nucleotides line up with TRBD2. The V gene's germline CDR1 is MDHEN and CDR2 SYDVKM. Germline trimming cut 6 bases from V and 1 base from J; bases unmatched to any gene: 4. This CDR3 spans 14 amino acids. In nucleotides, the CDR3 is TGTGCCAGCAGCCGGGGGGGGGCCCAAGAGACCCAGTACTTC. Protein sequence: CASSRGGAQETQYF.

This chain connects TRBV27 to TRBJ2-7, with D possibly called TRBD1 or TRBD2 (6 bases each). The germline V gene encodes CDR1 MNHEY and CDR2 SMNVEV (reference sequence). The CDR3 sequence is 15 residues long. V lost 3 bases, J lost 3 bases, and 15 bases lay in between. The CDR3 spells CASSFSEGGYYEQYF. The CDR3 DNA sequence: TGTGCCAGCAGTTTTTCGGAAGGGGGGTACTACGAGCAGTACTTC.

This chain links TRBV7-9 with TRBJ2-7; D unclear. V gave up 5 bases and J gave up 5 bases, with 13 bases separating them. The CDR3 consists of 13 residues. The germline gives CDR1 SEHNR, CDR2 FQNEAQ (reference sequence). CDR3 coding DNA: TGTGCCAGCAGCCCCCTAACTGAGAACGAGCAGTACTTC. Encoded protein: CASSPLTENEQYF.

This rearrangement joins TRBV5-4 to TRBJ1-5; tentative D call: TRBD1 (5 bases). Germline CDR1 reads SGHNT; CDR2 reads YYREEE (reference sequence). The CDR3 is 14 amino acids. Trimming took off 1 base at V and 1 base at J, with 6 bases between the two ends. In nucleotides, the CDR3 is TGTGCCAGCAGCTTGTGGGGGAGCAATCAGCCCCAGCATTTT. Translated, it gives CASSLWGSNQPQHF.

V and J are TRBV4-1 and TRBJ1-2, with TRBD1 as a possible D gene (5 bases). The CDR3 extends over 16 amino acids. In germline, CDR1 is MGHRA, CDR2 YSYEKL. The ends were cut back, 0 bases at V and 2 bases at J, with 13 bases in the middle. DNA of the CDR3: TGCGCCAGCAGCCAAGAGGGCGGGGCTCCCAACTATGGCTACACCTTC. The encoded protein is CASSQEGGAPNYGYTF.

The chain couples TRBV16 to TRBJ2-1, with a possible D match to TRBD2 (6 bases). Germline loops: CDR1 KGHSY, CDR2 FQNENV. Trimming removed 3 bases from V and 7 bases from J, with 10 bases in between. The CDR3 is made up of 13 amino acids. The chain's CDR3 is CASSQVGGNEQFF. Written as DNA, the CDR3 is TGTGCCAGCAGCCAGGTGGGGGGAAATGAGCAGTTCTTC. Using reference TRBV16 and TRBJ2-1 for the parts outside the CDR3, the full variable domain is GEEVAQTPKHLVRGEGQKAKLYCAPIKGHSYVFWYQQVLKNEFKFLISFQNENVFDETGMPKERFSAKCLPNSPCSLEIQATKLEDSAVYFCASSQVGGNEQFFGPGTRLTVL.

The chain recombines TRBV7-8 with TRBJ1-2; no clear D gene. CDR1 is SGHVS and CDR2 is FQNEAQ in the germline V gene. The CDR3 sequence is 14 residues long. The V gene lost 1 base and the J gene lost 1 base, with 7 bases spanning the gap. The CDR3 here is CASSLGGSNYGYTF. The CDR3 DNA is TGTGCCAGCAGCTTAGGTGGCAGTAACTATGGCTACACCTTC.

The J gene is TRBJ2-3, the V gene TRBV4-1, with 7 bases identical to TRBD2. The CDR3 consists of 15 residues. Germline CDR1 reads MGHRA; CDR2 reads YSYEKL. Unmatched junction bases numbered 5, after V lost 3 bases and J lost 2 bases. CDR3 nucleotide sequence: TGCGCCAGCAGCCACCGTCTAGCGGCCACAGATACGCAGTATTTT. It yields the protein CASSHRLAATDTQYF.

The V call is TRBV6-6, the J call TRBJ1-2, with 8 bases that match TRBD1. The CDR3 totals 13 residues. The V and J ends lost 7 bases and 6 bases, in that order; junction bases with no gene match: 7. Germline assignment: CDR1 MNHNY and CDR2 SVGAGI (reference sequence). This chain's CDR3 is CASTTDRADGYTF. CDR3 DNA: TGTGCCAGCACGACGGACAGGGCGGATGGCTACACCTTC.

This clone was seen only once. The V and J genes are TRBV9 and TRBJ2-1; D is possibly TRBD2 (6 bases). The germline V gene has CDR1 SGDLS and CDR2 YYNGEE. V gave up 3 bases and J gave up 2 bases, with 15 bases separating them. CDR3 length: 16 residues. The CDR3 reads CASSGEEGLAYNEQFF. The CDR3 DNA follows: TGTGCCAGCAGCGGGGAGGAGGGTTTAGCCTACAATGAGCAGTTCTTC. Filled out from reference TRBV9 and TRBJ2-1, the complete variable domain reads DSGVTQTPKHLITATGQRVTLRCSPRSGDLSVYWYQQSLDQGLQFLIQYYNGEERAKGNILERFSAQQFPDLHSELNLSSLELGDSALYFCASSGEEGLAYNEQFFGPGTRLTVL.